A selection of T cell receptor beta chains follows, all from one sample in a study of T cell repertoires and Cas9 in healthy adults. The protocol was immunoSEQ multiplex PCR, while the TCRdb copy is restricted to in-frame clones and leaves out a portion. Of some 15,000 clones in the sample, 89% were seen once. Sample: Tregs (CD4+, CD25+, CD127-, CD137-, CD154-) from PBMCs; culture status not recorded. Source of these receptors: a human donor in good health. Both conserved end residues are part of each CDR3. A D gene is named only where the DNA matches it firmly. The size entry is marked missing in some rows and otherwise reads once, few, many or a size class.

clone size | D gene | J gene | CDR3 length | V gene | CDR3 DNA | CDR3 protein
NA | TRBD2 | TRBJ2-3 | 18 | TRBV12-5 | TGTGCTAGTGGTTTGTTAGTCTCTAAGCGGGGGGGCCGGGATACGCAGTATTTT | CASGLLVSKRGGRDTQYF
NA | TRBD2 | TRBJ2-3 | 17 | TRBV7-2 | TGTGCCAGCAGCTTAGCCGCGGGACTAGCGGGGGGGGATACGCAGTATTTT | CASSLAAGLAGGDTQYF
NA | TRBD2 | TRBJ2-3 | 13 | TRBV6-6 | TGTGCCAGCAGACTAGCGAGCACAGATACGCAGTATTTT | CASRLASTDTQYF
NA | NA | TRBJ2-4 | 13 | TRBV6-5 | TGTGCCAGCAGTTACACGGGGACAAAGGTTCAGTACTTC | CASSYTGTKVQYF
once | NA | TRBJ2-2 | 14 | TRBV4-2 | TGTGCCAGCAGCCAATCAGAGAACACCGGGGAGCTGTTTTTT | CASSQSENTGELFF
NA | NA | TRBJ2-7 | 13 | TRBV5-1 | TGCGCCAGCAGCTTCCGACAGTCCTACGAGCAGTACTTC | CASSFRQSYEQYF
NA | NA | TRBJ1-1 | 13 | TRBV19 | TGTGCCAGTAGTATGGGAGGGAACACTGAAGCTTTCTTT | CASSMGGNTEAFF
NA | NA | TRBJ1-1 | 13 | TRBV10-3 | TGTGCCATCAGGCGGGCAAGGGACACTGAAGCTTTCTTT | CAIRRARDTEAFF
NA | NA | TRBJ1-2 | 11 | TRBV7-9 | TGTGCCAGCAGCTCCAGCTATGGCTACACCTTC | CASSSSYGYTF
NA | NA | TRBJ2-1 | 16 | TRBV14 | TGTGCCAGCAGCTCGCTGGGTAGCGGCTCCTACAATGAGCAGTTCTTC | CASSSLGSGSYNEQFF
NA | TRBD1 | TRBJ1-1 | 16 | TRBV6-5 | TGTGCCAGCAGTTATTCCGCTAGACAGGGGCACACTGAAGCTTTCTTT | CASSYSARQGHTEAFF
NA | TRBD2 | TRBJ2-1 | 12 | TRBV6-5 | TGTGCCAGCAGACCTCGACTAGCGGGGTTTTTCTTC | CASRPRLAGFFF
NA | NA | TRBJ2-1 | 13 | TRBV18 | TGTGCCAGCTCACCGGGGCCAGCCCCTGAGCAGTTCTTC | CASSPGPAPEQFF
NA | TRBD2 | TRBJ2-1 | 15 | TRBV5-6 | TGTGCCAGCAGCACCCTAGCGGGCTCCTACAATGAGCAGTTCTTC | CASSTLAGSYNEQFF
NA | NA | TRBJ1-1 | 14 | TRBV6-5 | TGTGCCAGCACCCCGCGAGCAGGGAGCGCTGAAGCTTTCTTT | CASTPRAGSAEAFF
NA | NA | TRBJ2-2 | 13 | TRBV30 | TGTGCCGGATCAATCACACTTCCCGGGGAGCTGTTTTTT | CAGSITLPGELFF
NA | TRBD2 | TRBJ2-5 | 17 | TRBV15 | TGTGCCACCAGCAGAGTGACTAGCGGGAGGGCGGGGGAGACCCAGTACTTC | CATSRVTSGRAGETQYF
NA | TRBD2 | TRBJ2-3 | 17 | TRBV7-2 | TGTGCCAGCAGCTTAGCTAGACTAGCGGGGGGTACAGATACGCAGTATTTT | CASSLARLAGGTDTQYF
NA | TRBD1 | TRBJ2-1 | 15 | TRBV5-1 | TGCGCCAGCACCTACAACGACAGGGGTATCTATGAGCAGTTCTTC | CASTYNDRGIYEQFF
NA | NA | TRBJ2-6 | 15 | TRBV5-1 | TGCGCCAGCAGCTTCCCAGGGGCTGGGGCCAACGTCCTGACTTTC | CASSFPGAGANVLTF
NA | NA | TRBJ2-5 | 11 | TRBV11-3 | TGTGCCAGCAGCTTAAGAGAGACCCAGTACTTC | CASSLRETQYF
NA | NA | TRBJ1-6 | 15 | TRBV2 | TGTGCCAGCAGTGAGAGGGTCAGGGAAGGTTCACCCCTCCACTTT | CASSERVREGSPLHF
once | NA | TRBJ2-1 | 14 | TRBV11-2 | TGTGCCAGCACAATAGGGACGGTCTACAATGAGCAGTTCTTC | CASTIGTVYNEQFF
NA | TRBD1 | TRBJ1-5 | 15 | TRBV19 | TGTGCCAGTAGTTTAGGGGGCTCGGGCAATCAGCCCCAGCATTTT | CASSLGGSGNQPQHF
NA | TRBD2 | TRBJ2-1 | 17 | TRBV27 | TGTGCCAGCATCCCGGGAGAGGGACTACAAAGGTGGAGTGAGCAGTTCTTC | CASIPGEGLQRWSEQFF
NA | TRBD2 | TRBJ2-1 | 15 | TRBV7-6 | TGTGCCAGCAGCCCGTTTGGCGGGGGGGCCGATGAGCAGTTCTTC | CASSPFGGGADEQFF
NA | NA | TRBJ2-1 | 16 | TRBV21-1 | TGTGCCAGCAGCAAAGTTAAGAGGACAGGGTTGGATGAGCAGTTCTTC | CASSKVKRTGLDEQFF
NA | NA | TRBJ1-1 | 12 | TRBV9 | TGTGCCAGCAGCGTAGTTGGCAGTTGGTTGGTCTTT | CASSVVGSWLVF
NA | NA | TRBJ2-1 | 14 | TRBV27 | TGTGCCAGCAGTTTGGGCTGGGAGACCAATGAGCAGTTCTTC | CASSLGWETNEQFF
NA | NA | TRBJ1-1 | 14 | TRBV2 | TGTGCCAGCAGGATCGACAGCCTGAACACTGAAGCTTTCTTT | CASRIDSLNTEAFF
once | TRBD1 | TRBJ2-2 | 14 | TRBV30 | TGTGCCTGGAGGGACAGGGATATTCCCGGGGAGCTGTTTTTT | CAWRDRDIPGELFF
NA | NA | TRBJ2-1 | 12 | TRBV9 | TGTGCCAGCTCCCTCGGGAGCAATGAGCAGTTCTTC | CASSLGSNEQFF
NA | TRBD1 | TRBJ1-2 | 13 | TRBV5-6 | TGTGCCAGCACCCGACAGGGGGCCTATGGCTACACCTTC | CASTRQGAYGYTF
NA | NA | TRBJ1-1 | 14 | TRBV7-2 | TGTGCCAGCAGCTTAGGCTTGGGGAACACTGAAGCTTTCTTT | CASSLGLGNTEAFF
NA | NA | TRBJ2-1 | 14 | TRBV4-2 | TGTGCCAGCAGCCAAGATAGGGCGGGTGGTGAGCAGTTCTTC | CASSQDRAGGEQFF
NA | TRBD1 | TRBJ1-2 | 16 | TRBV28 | TGTGCCAGCAGCAACGCCGGGACAGGGATCGTCTATGGCTACACCTTC | CASSNAGTGIVYGYTF
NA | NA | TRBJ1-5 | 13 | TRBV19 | TGTGCCAGTAGTACGGGACCGGGAAGGCCCCAGCATTTT | CASSTGPGRPQHF
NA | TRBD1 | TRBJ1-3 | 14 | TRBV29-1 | TGCAGCGGAAGACAGGGGGGGTTTGGAAACACCATATATTTT | CSGRQGGFGNTIYF
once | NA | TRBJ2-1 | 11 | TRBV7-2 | TGTGCCAGCAGCGAACGCAATGAGCAGTTCTTC | CASSERNEQFF
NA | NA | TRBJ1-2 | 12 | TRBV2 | TGTGCCAGCTTGGGCAGGGGCTATGGCTACACCTTC | CASLGRGYGYTF
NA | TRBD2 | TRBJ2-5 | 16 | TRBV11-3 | TGTGCCAGCAGCCCGGGACTAGCGGGGATCCAAGAGACCCAGTACTTC | CASSPGLAGIQETQYF
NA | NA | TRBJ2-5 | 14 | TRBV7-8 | TGTGCCAGCAGTCCCCTATCCGTGTTAGAGACCCAGTACTTC | CASSPLSVLETQYF
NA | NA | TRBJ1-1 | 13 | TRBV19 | TGTGCCATAGGAGCAGGATTGAACACTGAAGCTTTCTTT | CAIGAGLNTEAFF
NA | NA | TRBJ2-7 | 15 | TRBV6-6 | TGTGCCAGCGGAAACCCCGGGACTCCCGACTACGAGCAGTACTTC | CASGNPGTPDYEQYF
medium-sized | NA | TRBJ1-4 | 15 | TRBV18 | TGTGCCAGCTCACCCATACACGGCTCTAATGAAAAACTGTTTTTT | CASSPIHGSNEKLFF
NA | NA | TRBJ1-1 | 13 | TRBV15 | TGTGCCACCAGCACCCGCGACAGAACTGAAGCTTTCTTT | CATSTRDRTEAFF
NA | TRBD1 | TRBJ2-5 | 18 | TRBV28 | TGTGCCAGCAGTTTAATCAAGGGAATCTCACAGGGGGGTGAGACCCAGTACTTC | CASSLIKGISQGGETQYF
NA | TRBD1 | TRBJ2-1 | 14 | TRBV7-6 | TGTGCCAGCAGCTACGGACAGGGAATTGGTGAGCAGTTCTTC | CASSYGQGIGEQFF
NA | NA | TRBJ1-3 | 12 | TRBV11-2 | TGTGCCAGCAGCTTAACCCGAAACACCATATATTTT | CASSLTRNTIYF
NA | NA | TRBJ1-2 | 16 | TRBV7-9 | TGTGCCAGCAGCTTAGCTCGGGCAGGTGATAGGAATGGCTACACCTTC | CASSLARAGDRNGYTF
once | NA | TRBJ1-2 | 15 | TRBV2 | TGTGCCAGCAGTTTAGACCTTCAGGGCGCGTATGGCTACACCTTC | CASSLDLQGAYGYTF
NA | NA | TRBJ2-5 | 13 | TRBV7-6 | TGTGCCAGCAGCCGGGACTTACAAGAGACCCAGTACTTC | CASSRDLQETQYF
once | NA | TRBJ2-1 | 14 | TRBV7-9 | TGTGCCAGCAGCTCCGGGGCAACTAGCCCTGAGCAGTTCTTC | CASSSGATSPEQFF
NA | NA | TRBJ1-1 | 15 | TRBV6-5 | TGTGCCAGCAGTACCCGGAGGAGGGGGTTTACTGAAGCTTTCTTT | CASSTRRRGFTEAFF
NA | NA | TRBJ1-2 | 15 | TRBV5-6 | TGTGCCAGCAGCGTGGTGGTGGGGGGAAACTATGGCTACACCTTC | CASSVVVGGNYGYTF